The clone carrying this T cell receptor (beta chain) was observed a few times. Antigen: not known. Sorting with CD45RO/CCR7/CD25/CD127/CD95/CD27 yielded naive, central memory, regulatory and stem-like memory CD4+ cells. Populations isolated by sorting all had purity greater than 95%. The CDR3 is made up of 13 amino acids. Trimming took 3 bases from V and 5 from J, leaving 10 bases between them. CDR1 is SQVTM and CDR2 is ANQGSEA in the germline V gene. The data derive from a study of beta chain features in type 1 diabetes. Findings of the study overall: When Type 1 diabetes patients were examined, their TCRB CDR3s proved moderately but significantly shorter in all four CD4+ subsets. Shorter templates might be favored by PCR, and equally so in patients and in controls.

Sequencing targeted expressed TCRB transcripts, as all isolated RNA had been reverse transcribed. TCRdb's copy holds only in-frame clones and misses some; the assay was immunoSEQ multiplex PCR. The repertoire holds 130,000 to 150,000 clones, with approximately 13% as singletons. This clonotype was sampled from a man aged 18 to 29 with type 1 diabetes. This chain connects TRBV29-1 to TRBJ2-2, with D perhaps matching TRBD2 (5 bases). Material for sequencing was central memory CD4+ T cells from blood. Here the CDR3 reads CSVDKQRTGELFF. As DNA, the CDR3 is TGCAGCGTTGACAAACAGCGGACCGGGGAGCTGTTTTTT.